The entry below gives a single T cell receptor beta chain sequence along with its context. Its antigen is unknown. The entry originates in a study of T cell responses to AZD1222 COVID-19 vaccine. V dropped 5 bases and J dropped 7; count of bases not matched to a gene: 11. Germline V gives CDR1 SGHTA, CDR2 FQGNSA. The CDR3 length is 16 residues. The method was immunoSEQ multiplex PCR; TCRdb's version includes in-frame clones alone and lacks a portion of them. Of fewer than 110,000 clones detected, approximately 86% appear once; the ten largest clones hold around 1.5%. Study-wide points: Baseline serology detected seropositivity in only 5 or 6 AZD1222 recipients. Researchers report vaccine-associated CD4 TCRs spanning spike, with dominance at 160-218 and 743-854.

The specimen comprised peripheral blood, sampled on day 0 of AZD1222 vaccination. The genes are TRBV7-2 and TRBJ1-5; 10 nucleotides agree with TRBD1. The receptor's source is an adult in good health. The CDR3 sequence is CASSGPGQGFKQPQHF. The CDR3 DNA sequence: TGTGCCAGCAGCGGTCCGGGACAGGGGTTTAAACAGCCCCAGCATTTT.